One and the same sample provided the 19 T cell receptor beta chains below, sequenced in a study of blood T cell repertoires in COVID-19 (TCRdb year 2020). The library was prepared using the immunoSEQ multiplex PCR assay. Entries here come from immuneACCESS through TCRdb and include only in-frame sequences with V and J called. Some clones fail to appear in such tables; in the studies checked, an unresolved V gene covers under half of the shortfall, and the cause of the remainder is unknown. The sample table records 140,000 to 150,000 clones; 89% of these occur just once. The ten most abundant clones make up 1.5% to 2% of the sample. The sequenced sample consisted of peripheral blood. These receptors all come from a human donor in a cohort sampled during active COVID-19.

The rearrangement uses TRBV6-4 and TRBJ2-5, with D perhaps TRBD2 (5 bases). V was trimmed by 7 bases and J by 6 bases, leaving 15 bases between them. The germline V gene has CDR1 MRHNA and CDR2 SNTAGT. The CDR3 is made up of 13 amino acids. The CDR3 sequence: CASTLTSLKTQYF. CDR3 sequence (DNA): TGTGCCAGCACCCTAACTAGTTTAAAGACCCAGTACTTC.

V and J are TRBV6-2 or TRBV6-3 and TRBJ2-7, with TRBD1 matching 7 bases. J lost 2 bases, V lost 1 base, and 5 bases had no gene match. The germline V gene has CDR1 MNHEY and CDR2 SVGEGT. This CDR3 contains 15 residues. CDR3 sequence reads: CASSYLTGQTYEQYF. In DNA form, the CDR3 reads TGTGCCAGCAGTTACTTGACAGGGCAAACCTACGAGCAGTACTTC.

The gene calls are TRBV3-1 (or the pseudogene TRBV3-2) and TRBJ2-2, with a tentative D call TRBD1 (5 bases). There are 14 residues in the CDR3. CDR1 and CDR2 from the germline V gene are LGHDT and YNNKEL (reference sequence). V lost 4 bases to trimming and J lost 7 bases, with 13 bases between them. The CDR3 sequence: CASSRTTDDGELFF. Written as DNA, the CDR3 is TGTGCCAGCAGCCGGACAACCGACGACGGGGAGCTGTTTTTT.

The V call is TRBV5-1, the J call TRBJ2-3; TRBD1 might be the D (6 bases). Looked up from germline, CDR1 is SGHRS and CDR2 is YFSETQ. V was shortened by 4 bases and J by 3 bases, with 12 bases between the two germline ends. This CDR3 spans 14 amino acids. The CDR3 DNA reads TGCGCCAGCAGCGGGGACACTTATACAGATACGCAGTATTTT. It specifies CASSGDTYTDTQYF.

The rearrangement links TRBV5-4 to TRBJ1-2; TRBD1 might be the D (6 bases). The CDR3 loop spans 16 amino acids. From germline, CDR1 is SGHNT and CDR2 YYREEE (reference sequence). V lost 4 bases and J 2 bases, leaving 18 bases between the germline ends. CDR3 in DNA: TGTGCCAGCAGCATGGGGTTCGGCAGGGGAAACTATGGCTACACCTTC. It is translated as CASSMGFGRGNYGYTF. The full variable domain, its missing parts supplied by reference TRBV5-4 and TRBJ1-2, is ETGVTQSPTHLIKTRGQQVTLRCSSQSGHNTVSWYQQALGQGPQFIFQYYREEENGRGNFPPRFSGLQFPNYSSELNVNALELDDSALYLCASSMGFGRGNYGYTFGSGTRLTVV.

This clone was seen a single time. The V and J genes are TRBV5-1 and TRBJ2-3, with a possible D match to TRBD2 (5 bases). V lost 1 base and J lost 1, with 10 bases in between. CDR1 SGHRS and CDR2 YFSETQ come from the germline V gene. This CDR3 spans 15 amino acids. Here the CDR3 reads CASSLYTSRTDTQYF. The CDR3 DNA reads as TGCGCCAGCAGCTTGTACACTAGTCGCACAGATACGCAGTATTTT.

This clone was detected only a few times. The chain combines TRBV3-1 (or the pseudogene TRBV3-2) with TRBJ1-2, with 8 positions matching TRBD1. Germline V gene data show CDR1 as LGHDT and CDR2 as YNNKEL (reference sequence). The CDR3 loop spans 14 amino acids. The V and J ends lost 3 bases and 6 bases, in that order; junction bases with no gene match: 6. This chain's CDR3 is CASSHLDRVNGYTF. The CDR3 DNA is TGTGCCAGCAGCCACCTGGACAGGGTTAATGGCTACACCTTC.

This chain joins TRBV28 and TRBJ2-1, with D perhaps TRBD2 (5 bases). With 7 bases removed from V and 0 bases from J, the gap between germline ends came to 10 bases. From germline, CDR1 is MDHEN and CDR2 SYDVKM. This CDR3 region has 14 residues. CDR3 sequence (DNA): TGTGCCAGCATAACTAGGAGCTCCTACAATGAGCAGTTCTTC. Its translation: CASITRSSYNEQFF. The full variable domain, rest sourced from reference TRBV28 and TRBJ2-1, is DVKVTQSSRYLVKRTGEKVFLECVQDMDHENMFWYRQDPGLGLRLIYFSYDVKMKEKGDIPEGYSVSREKKERFSLILESASTNQTSMYLCASITRSSYNEQFFGPGTRLTVL.

The rearrangement uses TRBV24-1 and TRBJ1-2, with 8 bases fitting TRBD1. Germline values: CDR1 KGHDR, CDR2 SFDVKD. V was pared by 1 base and J by 6 bases, with 3 bases of the junction left unmatched. The CDR3 totals 14 residues. The CDR3 DNA follows: TGTGCCACCAGTGATTTAGACAGGGGAGATGGCTACACCTTC. This gives the protein CATSDLDRGDGYTF.

The rearrangement uses TRBV12-2 and TRBJ2-1; the table's D gene call, TRBD2, was not cross checked with the DNA. TRBV12-2 is annotated as a pseudogene. The CDR3 length is 19 residues. The CDR3 loop is CASRLEAEDSLSSYNEQFF. As DNA, the CDR3 is TGTGCAAGTCGCTTAGAGGCCGAGGATAGCCTGAGCTCCTACAATGAGCAGTTCTTC.

The chain has TRBV20-1 and TRBJ1-1, with 7 bases aligning to TRBD1. The CDR3 runs 11 residues. CDR1 and CDR2 from the germline V gene are DFQATT and SNEGSKA (reference sequence). The J segment lost 11 bases and the V segment lost 2 bases, leaving 5 bases of the junction unmatched. The CDR3 reads CSARFTGEAFF. The CDR3 DNA follows: TGCAGTGCTAGATTTACAGGGGAGGCTTTCTTT.

This clone was detected a few times. The chain is built from TRBV2 and TRBJ1-6; D gene unclear. The CDR3 totals 12 residues. In germline, CDR1 is SNHLY, CDR2 FYNNEI. V was clipped by 3 bases and J by 8 bases, with 5 bases between them. The CDR3 nucleotides are TGTGCCAGCAGTGATCGGTATTCACCCCTCCACTTT. Protein sequence: CASSDRYSPLHF.

CDR3 bases: TGCGCCAGCAGAAGGACAGGGGCAATCGCAGATACGCAGTATTTT. Translation gives CASRRTGAIADTQYF. The genes are TRBV5-1 and TRBJ2-3, with TRBD1 identical over 9 bases. This CDR3 has 15 residues. J was trimmed by 4 bases and V by 5 bases; bases with no gene match: 8. The germline CDR1 and CDR2 sequences are SGHRS and YFSETQ.

The V call is TRBV14, the J call TRBJ2-5; 12 bases map to TRBD2. The CDR3 loop spans 17 amino acids. In germline, CDR1 is SGHDN, CDR2 FVKESK. Unmatched junction bases numbered 4, after V lost 0 bases and J lost 2 bases. In DNA, the CDR3 is TGTGCCAGCAGCCAAGAATACGGACTAGCGGGGCAAGAGACCCAGTACTTC. Translated, it gives CASSQEYGLAGQETQYF.

This rearrangement joins TRBV6-6 to TRBJ2-7; D is perhaps TRBD2 (6 bases). Germline lookup yields CDR1 MNHNY and CDR2 SVGAGI (reference sequence). The V end lost 2 bases, the J end lost 4 bases, and 12 bases lay between the germline ends. This CDR3 has 14 residues. Written as DNA, the CDR3 is TGTGCCAGCAGTTACGAGGGGAGGATTTACGAGCAGTACTTC. Encoded protein: CASSYEGRIYEQYF.

V and J are TRBV7-9 and TRBJ2-7; tentatively, D is TRBD2 (7 bases). This CDR3 is 13 amino acids long. Looked up from germline, CDR1 is SEHNR and CDR2 is FQNEAQ (reference sequence). V lost 3 bases and J 3 bases, leaving 9 bases between the germline ends. As DNA, the CDR3 is TGTGCCAGCAGCTTCGGGGGGCTCTACGAGCAGTACTTC. Residues: CASSFGGLYEQYF.

The V call is TRBV9, the J call TRBJ2-3; 10 nucleotides align to TRBD2. V lost 3 bases, J lost 2 bases, and 6 bases stayed unmatched. This CDR3 is built from 16 residues. From germline, CDR1 is SGDLS and CDR2 YYNGEE. The CDR3, as DNA: TGTGCCAGCAGCGGTAGCGGGGGGACCTACACAGATACGCAGTATTTT. Translation gives CASSGSGGTYTDTQYF.

The chain couples TRBV18 to TRBJ1-1, with D unresolved. V was cut by 8 bases and J by 11 bases, with 21 bases left in between. This CDR3 spans 13 amino acids. Germline assignment: CDR1 KGHSH and CDR2 LQKENI. This chain's CDR3 is CASRSLRAKDAFF. The DNA for the CDR3 is TGTGCCAGCCGCTCCTTGAGGGCTAAGGATGCTTTCTTT.

The table lists this clone with a count of one. The chain is built from TRBV14 and TRBJ2-3; TRBD1 aligns across 7 bases. Unmatched junction bases numbered 1, after V lost 2 bases and J lost 5 bases. This CDR3 spans 13 amino acids. Germline V gene data show CDR1 as SGHDN and CDR2 as FVKESK. CDR3 region: CASSQPGGDTQYF. CDR3 nucleotide sequence: TGTGCCAGCAGCCAACCAGGGGGAGATACGCAGTATTTT.